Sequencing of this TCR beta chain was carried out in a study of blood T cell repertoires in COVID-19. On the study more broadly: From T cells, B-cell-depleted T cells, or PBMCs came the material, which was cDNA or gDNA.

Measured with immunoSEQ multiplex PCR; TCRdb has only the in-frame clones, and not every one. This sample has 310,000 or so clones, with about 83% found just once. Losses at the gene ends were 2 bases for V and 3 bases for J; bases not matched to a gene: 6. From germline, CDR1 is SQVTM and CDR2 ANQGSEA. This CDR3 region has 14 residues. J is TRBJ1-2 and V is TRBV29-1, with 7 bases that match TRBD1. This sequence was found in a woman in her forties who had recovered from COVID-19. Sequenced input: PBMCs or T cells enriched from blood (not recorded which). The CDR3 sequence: CSVEKWDSHYGYTF. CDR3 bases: TGCAGCGTTGAAAAGTGGGACAGTCACTATGGCTACACCTTC.